This TCR beta chain was retrieved from a study of CXCR3-negative and CXCR3-positive naive CD8 T cells. The libraries of TRB cDNA were constructed through 5' RACE using UMI labels. TCRdb re-called the 5' RACE reads; one entry per CDR3 protein, DNA not given. The sample table sets out approximately 47,000 distinct CDR3 sequences. Naive CD8+ T cells were CD45RO-CCR7+CD27+CD95-. This clonotype is labeled medium-sized based on frequency. Its antigen is undetermined. General study results and limits: Greater hydrophobicity was found in TRB CDR3s of CXCR3-positive naive cells than of CXCR3-negative naive cells.

Germline V lookup: CDR1 SNHLY, CDR2 FYNNEI. The CDR3 extends over 14 amino acids. The rearrangement joins TRBV2 to TRBJ2-7; TCRdb designates TRBD1, a call that cannot be tested without DNA. Material for sequencing was naive CXCR3- CD8+ T cells from blood. Noted subset: CD45RO-CCR7+CD27+CD95- naive CD8+ T cells lacking CXCR3 (TNR3-). This TCR derives from a human donor in good health. Some clones in this sample may be carry-over from other donors' samples. The CDR3 sequence: CASQSGTGFNEQYF.